This T cell receptor beta chain was identified in a study of read filtering for tumor transcriptome and immune sequencing. This library used about 400 ng RNA and molecular barcoded adaptors spanning alpha/delta and beta/gamma chains. A single record per CDR3 protein comes from TCRdb applying MiXCR to the reads. The sample has 45,000 to 55,000 distinct CDR3 sequences; around 20% are singletons. The CDR3 spans 10 residues. Germline CDR1 reads SQVTM; CDR2 reads ANQGSEA. Trimming took off 6 bases at V and 5 bases at J, with 5 bases between the two ends. Sampling of bone marrow took place during active disease in every patient. Ten or more counts support this clonotype.

V and J are TRBV29-1 and TRBJ2-1, with no clear D. The source of this sequence is a donor over 35 with multiple myeloma. The source material was a population of CD138-negative cells sorted from bone marrow. CDR3: CSVSHNEQFF. The CDR3 nucleotides are TGCAGCGTGTCTCACAATGAGCAGTTCTTC.